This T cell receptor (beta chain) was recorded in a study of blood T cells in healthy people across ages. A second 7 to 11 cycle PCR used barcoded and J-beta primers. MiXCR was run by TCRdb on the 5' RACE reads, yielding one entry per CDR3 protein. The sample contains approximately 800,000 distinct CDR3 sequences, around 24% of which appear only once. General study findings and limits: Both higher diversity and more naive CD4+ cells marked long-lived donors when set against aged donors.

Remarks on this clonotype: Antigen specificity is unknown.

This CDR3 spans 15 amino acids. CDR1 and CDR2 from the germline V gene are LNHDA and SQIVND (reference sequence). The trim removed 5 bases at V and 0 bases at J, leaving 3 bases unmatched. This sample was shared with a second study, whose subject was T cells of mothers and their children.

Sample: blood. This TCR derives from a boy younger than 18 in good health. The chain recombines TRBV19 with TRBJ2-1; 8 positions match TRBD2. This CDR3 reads CASSVAGLSYNEQFF. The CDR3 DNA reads TGTGCCAGTAGTGTAGCGGGGCTCTCCTACAATGAGCAGTTCTTC.